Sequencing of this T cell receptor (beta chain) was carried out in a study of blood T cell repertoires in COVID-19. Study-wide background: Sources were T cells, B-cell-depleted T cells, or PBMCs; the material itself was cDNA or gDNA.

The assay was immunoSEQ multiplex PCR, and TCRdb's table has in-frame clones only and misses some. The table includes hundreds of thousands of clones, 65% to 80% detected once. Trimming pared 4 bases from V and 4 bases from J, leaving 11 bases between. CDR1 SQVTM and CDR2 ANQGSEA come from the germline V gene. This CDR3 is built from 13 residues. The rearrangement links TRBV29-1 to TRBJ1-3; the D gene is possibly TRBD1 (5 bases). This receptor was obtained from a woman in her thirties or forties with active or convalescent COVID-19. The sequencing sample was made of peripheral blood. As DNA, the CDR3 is TGCAGCGTTGTCCCGACAGTAGGAAACACCATATATTTT. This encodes CSVVPTVGNTIYF.